These 2 T cell receptor beta chains share one sample of origin, sequenced in a study of cytomegalovirus exposure and HLA in healthy donors. A multiplex PCR was run with 60 Vbeta primers and 13 Jbeta primers. Profiling relied on immunoSEQ multiplex PCR, and the TCRdb table lists in-frame clones only, not all of them. The sample includes around 130,000 clones, around 70% of them seen just once. The sample consisted of PBMCs. The receptors were sampled from a young man in good health and CMV-seronegative.

This clone was counted a few times. The V gene is TRBV7-2, the J gene TRBJ1-3; 10 bases align to TRBD1. This CDR3 has 15 amino acids. The germline V gene has CDR1 SGHTA and CDR2 FQGNSA. Trimming took 5 bases from V and 2 from J; bases not matched to a gene: 3. The CDR3, as DNA: TGTGCCAGCAGCCCCGGGACAGGGGCTGGAAACACCATATATTTT. Translating gives CASSPGTGAGNTIYF.

This clone has only a few counts. The chain uses TRBV4-3 and TRBJ1-5; D is ambiguous. CDR1 is LGHNA and CDR2 is YSLEER in the germline V gene. The CDR3 is 15 amino acids. V shed 1 base and J shed 2 bases, with 9 bases lying between them. The CDR3 sequence: CASSQGMEGNQPQHF. DNA of the CDR3: TGCGCCAGCAGCCAAGGAATGGAGGGCAATCAGCCCCAGCATTTT.